Shown below are 2 T cell receptor beta chains from a single sample sequenced in a study of OX40 agonist ivuxolimab in advanced cancers. Clones were read by immunoSEQ multiplex PCR, and TCRdb kept only the in-frame ones, dropping some. The sample holds roughly 45,000 clones, roughly 79% seen once. The starting material was CD4+ or CD8+ T cells sorted from blood, obtained in a trial of the OX40 agonist ivuxolimab. These receptors all come from an adult with an advanced solid tumor such as melanoma, head and neck, liver or kidney cancer.

V and J are TRBV4-1 and TRBJ1-4, with TRBD1 matching over 8 bases. The CDR3 is 12 amino acids. CDR1 MGHRA and CDR2 YSYEKL come from the germline V gene. The J segment lost 17 bases and the V segment lost 7 bases, leaving 12 bases of the junction unmatched. The CDR3 DNA reads TGCGCCAGCAAGGACAGGGCTGGGTCCAGCTTTTTT. Its translation: CASKDRAGSSFF.

The chain employs TRBV5-1 and TRBJ2-1; D ambiguous. The CDR3 covers 13 residues. Germline V CDR1 and CDR2: SGHRS, YFSETQ. V lost 0 bases to trimming and J lost 4 bases, with 5 bases between them. The CDR3 coding sequence is TGCGCCAGCAGCTTGGAGCTGTACAATGAGCAGTTCTTC. Protein product: CASSLELYNEQFF.